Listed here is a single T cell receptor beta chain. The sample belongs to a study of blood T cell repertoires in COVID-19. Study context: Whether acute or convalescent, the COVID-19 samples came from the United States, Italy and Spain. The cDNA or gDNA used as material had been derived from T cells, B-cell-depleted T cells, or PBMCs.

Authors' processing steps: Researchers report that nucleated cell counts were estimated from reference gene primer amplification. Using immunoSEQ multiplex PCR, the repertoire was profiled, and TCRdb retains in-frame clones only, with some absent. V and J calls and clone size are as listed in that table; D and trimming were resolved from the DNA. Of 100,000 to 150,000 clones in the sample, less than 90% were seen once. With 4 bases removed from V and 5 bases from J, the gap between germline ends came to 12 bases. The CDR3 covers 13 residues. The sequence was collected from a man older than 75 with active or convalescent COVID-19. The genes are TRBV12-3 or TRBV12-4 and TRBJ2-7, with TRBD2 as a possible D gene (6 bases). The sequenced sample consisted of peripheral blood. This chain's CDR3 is CASSSWGVHEQYF. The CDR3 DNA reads TGTGCCAGCAGTTCATGGGGGGTACACGAGCAGTACTTC.